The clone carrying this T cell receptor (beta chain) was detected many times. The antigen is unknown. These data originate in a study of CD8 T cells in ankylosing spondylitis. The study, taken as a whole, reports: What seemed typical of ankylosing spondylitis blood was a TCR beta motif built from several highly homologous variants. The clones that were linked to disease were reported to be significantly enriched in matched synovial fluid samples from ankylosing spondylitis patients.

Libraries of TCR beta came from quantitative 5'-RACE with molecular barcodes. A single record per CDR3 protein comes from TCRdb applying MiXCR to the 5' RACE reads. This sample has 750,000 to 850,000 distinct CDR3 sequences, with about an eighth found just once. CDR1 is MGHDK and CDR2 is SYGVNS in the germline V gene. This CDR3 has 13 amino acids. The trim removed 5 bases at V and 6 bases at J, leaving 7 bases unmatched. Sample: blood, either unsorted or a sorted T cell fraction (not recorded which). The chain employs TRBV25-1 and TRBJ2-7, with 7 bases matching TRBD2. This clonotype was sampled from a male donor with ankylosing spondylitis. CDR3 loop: CASSYGRWSEQYF. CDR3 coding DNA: TGTGCCAGCAGTTACGGGAGGTGGTCCGAGCAGTACTTC.